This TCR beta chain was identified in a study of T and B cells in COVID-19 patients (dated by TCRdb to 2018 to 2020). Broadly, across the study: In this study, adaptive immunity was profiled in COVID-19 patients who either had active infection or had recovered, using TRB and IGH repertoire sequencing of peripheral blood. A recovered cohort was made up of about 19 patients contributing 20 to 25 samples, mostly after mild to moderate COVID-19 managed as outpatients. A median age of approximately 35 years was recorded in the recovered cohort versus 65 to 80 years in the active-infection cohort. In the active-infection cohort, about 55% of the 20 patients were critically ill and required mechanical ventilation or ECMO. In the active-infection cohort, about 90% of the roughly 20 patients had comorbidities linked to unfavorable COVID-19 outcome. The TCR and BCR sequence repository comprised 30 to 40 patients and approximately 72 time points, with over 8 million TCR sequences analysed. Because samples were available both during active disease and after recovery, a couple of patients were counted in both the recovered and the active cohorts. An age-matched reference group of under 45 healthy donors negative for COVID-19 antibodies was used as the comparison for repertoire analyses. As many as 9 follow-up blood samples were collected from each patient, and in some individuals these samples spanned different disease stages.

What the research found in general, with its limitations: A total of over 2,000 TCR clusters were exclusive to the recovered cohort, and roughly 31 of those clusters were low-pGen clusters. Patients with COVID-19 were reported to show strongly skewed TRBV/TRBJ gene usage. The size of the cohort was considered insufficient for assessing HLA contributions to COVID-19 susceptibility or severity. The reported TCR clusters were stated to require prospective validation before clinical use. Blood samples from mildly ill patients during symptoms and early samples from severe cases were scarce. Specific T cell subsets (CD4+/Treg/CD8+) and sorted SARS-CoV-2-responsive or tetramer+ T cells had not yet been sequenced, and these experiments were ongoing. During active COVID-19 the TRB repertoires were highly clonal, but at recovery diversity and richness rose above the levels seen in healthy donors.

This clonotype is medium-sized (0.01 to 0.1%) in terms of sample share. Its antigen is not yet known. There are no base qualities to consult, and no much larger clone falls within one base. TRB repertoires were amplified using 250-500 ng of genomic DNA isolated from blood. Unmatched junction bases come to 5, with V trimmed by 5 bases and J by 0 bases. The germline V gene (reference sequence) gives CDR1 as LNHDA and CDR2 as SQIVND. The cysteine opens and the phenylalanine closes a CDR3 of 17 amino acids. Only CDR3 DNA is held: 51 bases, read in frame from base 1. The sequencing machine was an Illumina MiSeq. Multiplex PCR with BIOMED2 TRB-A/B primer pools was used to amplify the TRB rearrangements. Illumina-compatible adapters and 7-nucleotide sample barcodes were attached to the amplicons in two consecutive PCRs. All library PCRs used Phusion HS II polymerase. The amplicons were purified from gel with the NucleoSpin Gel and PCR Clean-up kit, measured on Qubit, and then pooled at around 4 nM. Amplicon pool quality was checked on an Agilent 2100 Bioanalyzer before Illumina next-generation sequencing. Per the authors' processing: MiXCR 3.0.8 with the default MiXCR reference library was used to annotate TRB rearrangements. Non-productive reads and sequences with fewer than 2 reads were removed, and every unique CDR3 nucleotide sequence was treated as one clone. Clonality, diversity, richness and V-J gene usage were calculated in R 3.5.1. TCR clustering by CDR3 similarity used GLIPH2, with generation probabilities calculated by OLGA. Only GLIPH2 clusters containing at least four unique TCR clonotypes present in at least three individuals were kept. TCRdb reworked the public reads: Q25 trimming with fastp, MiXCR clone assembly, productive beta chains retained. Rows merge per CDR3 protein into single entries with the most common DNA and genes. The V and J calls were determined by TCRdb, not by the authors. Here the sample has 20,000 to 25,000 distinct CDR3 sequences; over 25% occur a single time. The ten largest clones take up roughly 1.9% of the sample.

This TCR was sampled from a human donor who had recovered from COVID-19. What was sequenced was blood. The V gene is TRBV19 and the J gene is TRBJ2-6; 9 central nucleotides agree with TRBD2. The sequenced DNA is TGTGCCAGTAGTTTGGTAGCGGGGGTCTCTGGGGCCAACGTCCTGACTTTC. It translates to CASSLVAGVSGANVLTF.